This TCR beta chain comes out of a study of T cell responses to AZD1222 COVID-19 vaccine. As regards this clone: Other DNA sequences from this sample encode an identical CDR3 as well.

TCRdb keeps only in-frame clones here, not all; method: immunoSEQ multiplex PCR. The sample yields around 140,000 clones, 90% to 95% seen once. This sample comprised peripheral blood, obtained after recovery from COVID-19. This TCR derives from an adult who had recovered from COVID-19.

The CDR3 here is CASSLEETQYF. DNA for the CDR3: TGTGCCAGCAGTCTCGAAGAGACCCAGTACTTC. The J gene is TRBJ2-5, the V gene TRBV12-3 or TRBV12-4; D uncertain. This CDR3 spans 11 amino acids. The V end lost 5 bases, the J end lost 3 bases, and 4 bases lay between the germline ends.